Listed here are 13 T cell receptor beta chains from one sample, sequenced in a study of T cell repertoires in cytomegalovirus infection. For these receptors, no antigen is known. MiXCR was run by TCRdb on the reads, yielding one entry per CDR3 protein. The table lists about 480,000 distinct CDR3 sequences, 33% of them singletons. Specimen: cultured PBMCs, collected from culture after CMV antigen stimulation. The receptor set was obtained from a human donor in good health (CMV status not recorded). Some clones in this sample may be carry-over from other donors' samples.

The CDR3 sequence is CSVAASGSIYNEQFF. The CDR3, as DNA: TGCAGCGTTGCGGCTAGCGGGAGTATATACAATGAGCAGTTCTTC. This chain connects TRBV29-1 to TRBJ2-1, with 10 positions matching TRBD2. Looked up from germline, CDR1 is SQVTM and CDR2 is ANQGSEA. The CDR3 sequence is 15 residues long. J gave up 4 bases and V 4 bases, and 7 bases lay outside the gene matches.

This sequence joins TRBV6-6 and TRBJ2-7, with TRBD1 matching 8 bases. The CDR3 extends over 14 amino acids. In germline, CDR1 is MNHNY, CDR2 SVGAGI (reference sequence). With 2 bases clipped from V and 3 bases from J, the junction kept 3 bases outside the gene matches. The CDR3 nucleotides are TGTGCCAGCAGTTACGCCGGGACAGGCTACGAGCAGTACTTC. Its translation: CASSYAGTGYEQYF.

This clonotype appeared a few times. CDR3 residues: CSVPLGPRTDTQYF. CDR3 in DNA: TGCAGCGTTCCACTGGGACCTAGGACAGATACGCAGTATTTT. The gene calls are TRBV29-1 and TRBJ2-3, with D tentatively TRBD1 or TRBD2 (5 bases each). The germline CDR1 and CDR2 sequences are SQVTM and ANQGSEA. This CDR3 spans 14 amino acids. Trimming stripped 5 bases from V and 3 bases from J, with 15 bases between.

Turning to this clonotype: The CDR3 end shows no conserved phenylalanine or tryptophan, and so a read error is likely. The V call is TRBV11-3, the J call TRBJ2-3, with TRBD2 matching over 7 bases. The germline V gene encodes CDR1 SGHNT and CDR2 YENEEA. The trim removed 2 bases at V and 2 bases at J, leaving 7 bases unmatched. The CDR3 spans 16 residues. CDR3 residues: CASSLSLAGLTDTQYV. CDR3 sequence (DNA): TGTGCCAGCAGCTTAAGCTTAGCGGGCCTCACAGATACGCAGTATGTT.

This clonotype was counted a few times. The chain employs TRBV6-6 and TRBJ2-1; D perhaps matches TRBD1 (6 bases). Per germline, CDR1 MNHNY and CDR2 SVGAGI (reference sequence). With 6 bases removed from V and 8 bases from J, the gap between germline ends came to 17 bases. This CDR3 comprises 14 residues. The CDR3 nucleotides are TGTGCCAGCAGGATCTTACAGGGACGGGATGAGCAGTTCTTC. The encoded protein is CASRILQGRDEQFF.

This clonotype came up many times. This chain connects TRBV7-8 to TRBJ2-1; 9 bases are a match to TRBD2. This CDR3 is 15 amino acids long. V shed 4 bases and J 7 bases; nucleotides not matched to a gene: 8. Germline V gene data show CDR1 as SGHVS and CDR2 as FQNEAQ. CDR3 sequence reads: CASSSIAGVKNEQFF. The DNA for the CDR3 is TGTGCCAGCAGCTCAATAGCGGGAGTAAAGAATGAGCAGTTCTTC.

The chain's CDR3 is CASSTPWTVRYGYTF. The CDR3, as DNA: TGTGCCAGTAGTACCCCCTGGACAGTGAGATATGGCTACACCTTC. This rearrangement joins TRBV19 to TRBJ1-2; possible D gene TRBD1, 6 bases. CDR1 and CDR2 from the germline V gene are LNHDA and SQIVND (reference sequence). The V gene lost 4 bases and the J gene lost 5 bases, with 17 bases spanning the gap. This CDR3 region has 15 residues.

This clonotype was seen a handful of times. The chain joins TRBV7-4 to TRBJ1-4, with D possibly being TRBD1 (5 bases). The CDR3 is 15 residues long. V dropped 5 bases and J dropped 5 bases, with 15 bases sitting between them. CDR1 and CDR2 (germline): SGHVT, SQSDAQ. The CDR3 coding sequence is TGTGCCAGCAGCCCGGACTCAGGGAAAAATGAAAAACTGTTTTTT. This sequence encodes CASSPDSGKNEKLFF.

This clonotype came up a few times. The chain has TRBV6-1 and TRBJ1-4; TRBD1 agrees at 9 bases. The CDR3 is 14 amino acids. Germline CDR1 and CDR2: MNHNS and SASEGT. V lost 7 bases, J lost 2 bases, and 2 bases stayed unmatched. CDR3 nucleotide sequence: TGTGCCAGCACCGGACAGGGGACTAATGAAAAACTGTTTTTT. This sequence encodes CASTGQGTNEKLFF.

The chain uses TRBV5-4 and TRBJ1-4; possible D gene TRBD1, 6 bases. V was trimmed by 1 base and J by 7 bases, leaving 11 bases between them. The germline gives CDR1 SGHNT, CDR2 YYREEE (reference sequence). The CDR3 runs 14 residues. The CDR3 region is CASSLKGVGEKLFF. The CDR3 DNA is TGTGCCAGCAGCTTGAAGGGGGTGGGTGAAAAACTGTTTTTT.

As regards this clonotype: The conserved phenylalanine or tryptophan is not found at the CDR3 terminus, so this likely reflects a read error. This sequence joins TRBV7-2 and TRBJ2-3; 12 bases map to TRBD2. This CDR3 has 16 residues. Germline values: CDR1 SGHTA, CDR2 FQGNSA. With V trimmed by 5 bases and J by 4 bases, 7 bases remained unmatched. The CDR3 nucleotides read TGTGCCAGCAGCCGACTAGCGGGAGTCGGAGCAGATACGCAGTATTTA. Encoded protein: CASSRLAGVGADTQYL.

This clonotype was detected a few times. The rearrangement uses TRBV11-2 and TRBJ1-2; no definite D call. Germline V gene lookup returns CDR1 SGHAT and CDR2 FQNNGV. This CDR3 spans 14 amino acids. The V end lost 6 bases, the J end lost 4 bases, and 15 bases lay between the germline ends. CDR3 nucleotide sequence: TGTGCCAGCAGGCGACGGAGGGATGGCTATGGCTACACCTTC. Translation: CASRRRRDGYGYTF.

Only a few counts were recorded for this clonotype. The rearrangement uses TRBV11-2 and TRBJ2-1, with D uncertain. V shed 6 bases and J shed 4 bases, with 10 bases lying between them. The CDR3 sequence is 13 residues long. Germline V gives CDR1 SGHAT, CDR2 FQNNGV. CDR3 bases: TGTGCCAGCAGTTTCGTGGAATACAATGAGCAGTTCTTC. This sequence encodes CASSFVEYNEQFF. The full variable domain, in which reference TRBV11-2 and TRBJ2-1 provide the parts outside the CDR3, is EAGVAQSPRYKIIEKRQSVAFWCNPISGHATLYWYQQILGQGPKLLIQFQNNGVVDDSQLPKDRFSAERLKGVDSTLKIQPAKLEDSAVYLCASSFVEYNEQFFGPGTRLTVL.